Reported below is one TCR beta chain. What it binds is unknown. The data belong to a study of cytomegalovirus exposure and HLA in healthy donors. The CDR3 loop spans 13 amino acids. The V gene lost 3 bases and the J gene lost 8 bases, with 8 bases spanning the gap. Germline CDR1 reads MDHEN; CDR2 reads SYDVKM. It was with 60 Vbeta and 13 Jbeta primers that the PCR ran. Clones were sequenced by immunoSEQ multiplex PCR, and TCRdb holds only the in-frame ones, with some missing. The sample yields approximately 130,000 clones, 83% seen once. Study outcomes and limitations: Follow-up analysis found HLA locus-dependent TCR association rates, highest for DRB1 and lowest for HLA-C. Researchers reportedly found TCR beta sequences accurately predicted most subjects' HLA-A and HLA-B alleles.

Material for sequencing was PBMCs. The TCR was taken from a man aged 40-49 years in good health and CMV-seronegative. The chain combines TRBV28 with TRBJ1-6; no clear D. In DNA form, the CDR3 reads TGTGCCAGCAGTTTTACAGACCATTCACCCCTCCACTTT. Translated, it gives CASSFTDHSPLHF.